A selection of T cell receptor beta chains follows, all from one sample in a study of a mutant IDH1 vaccine in newly diagnosed glioma. These receptors have no known antigen. Profiled with immunoSEQ multiplex PCR; TCRdb holds only in-frame clones, not every one. The repertoire holds some 71,000 clones, with around 84% as singletons. The sequences come from PBMCs, collected from a glioma patient whose treatment included an IDH1 peptide vaccine. The receptor set was obtained from a man between 25 and 39 years old with glioma. Each CDR3 is given with its conserved first and last residue. The D gene is left open where the match is weak. Expanded clones are given a class, and other clones once, few, many or no size at all.

abundance: -
len: 13
d_gene: -
v_gene: TRBV19
j_gene: TRBJ1-5
CDR3aa: CASSIEVNQPQHF
CDR3nt: TGTGCCAGTAGTATAGAGGTAAATCAGCCCCAGCATTTT

abundance: -
len: 15
d_gene: -
v_gene: TRBV19
j_gene: TRBJ1-2
CDR3aa: CASTQERGHGYGYTF
CDR3nt: TGTGCCAGTACCCAAGAGAGGGGCCATGGCTATGGCTACACCTTC

abundance: -
len: 11
d_gene: -
v_gene: TRBV28
j_gene: TRBJ2-1
CDR3aa: CASSSPNEQFF
CDR3nt: TGTGCCAGCAGTTCGCCCAATGAGCAGTTCTTC

abundance: -
len: 15
d_gene: TRBD1
v_gene: TRBV9
j_gene: TRBJ1-2
CDR3aa: CASSVGQGRNYGYTF
CDR3nt: TGTGCCAGCAGCGTAGGACAGGGGAGGAACTATGGCTACACCTTC

abundance: -
len: 12
d_gene: -
v_gene: TRBV2
j_gene: TRBJ1-1
CDR3aa: CASSERDGKAFF
CDR3nt: TGTGCCAGCAGTGAACGGGACGGCAAAGCTTTCTTT

abundance: -
len: 16
d_gene: -
v_gene: TRBV5-5
j_gene: TRBJ1-1
CDR3aa: CASSLRSVQMNTEAFF
CDR3nt: TGTGCCAGCAGTTTGAGATCGGTCCAGATGAACACTGAAGCTTTCTTT

abundance: -
len: 14
d_gene: -
v_gene: TRBV5-1
j_gene: TRBJ1-1
CDR3aa: CASSIGRVVTEAFF
CDR3nt: TGCGCCAGCAGCATTGGCAGGGTGGTGACTGAAGCTTTCTTT

abundance: -
len: 13
d_gene: -
v_gene: TRBV11-2
j_gene: TRBJ1-1
CDR3aa: CASSHGVDTEAFF
CDR3nt: TGTGCCAGCAGTCACGGCGTCGACACTGAAGCTTTCTTT

abundance: -
len: 15
d_gene: -
v_gene: TRBV7-2
j_gene: TRBJ1-2
CDR3aa: CASSLPGPSAGGYTF
CDR3nt: TGTGCCAGCAGCTTACCGGGACCATCAGCGGGAGGCTACACCTTC

abundance: few
len: 14
d_gene: -
v_gene: TRBV27
j_gene: TRBJ1-2
CDR3aa: CASSLSPSGYGYTF
CDR3nt: TGTGCCAGCAGTTTATCCCCCAGCGGCTATGGCTACACCTTC

abundance: once
len: 15
d_gene: -
v_gene: TRBV6-5
j_gene: TRBJ2-7
CDR3aa: CASSYGIRGIYEQYF
CDR3nt: TGTGCCAGCAGTTACGGGATTCGGGGGATCTACGAGCAGTACTTC

abundance: -
len: 19
d_gene: -
v_gene: TRBV27
j_gene: TRBJ1-2
CDR3aa: CASSSPARHRADSNYGYTF
CDR3nt: TGTGCCAGCAGCTCACCGGCCCGACACCGGGCAGATTCTAACTATGGCTACACCTTC

abundance: -
len: 15
d_gene: -
v_gene: TRBV30
j_gene: TRBJ2-2
CDR3aa: CAWSLIGGNTGELFF
CDR3nt: TGTGCCTGGAGTCTTATAGGGGGGAACACCGGGGAGCTGTTTTTT

abundance: -
len: 14
d_gene: TRBD1
v_gene: TRBV6-4
j_gene: TRBJ2-2
CDR3aa: CASSRTGDTGELFF
CDR3nt: TGTGCCAGCAGTCGTACAGGGGACACCGGGGAGCTGTTTTTT

abundance: -
len: 15
d_gene: -
v_gene: TRBV28
j_gene: TRBJ1-4
CDR3aa: CASSLNQGQREKLFF
CDR3nt: TGTGCCAGCAGTTTAAATCAGGGCCAGCGGGAAAAACTGTTTTTT

abundance: once
len: 15
d_gene: TRBD2
v_gene: TRBV7-8
j_gene: TRBJ2-7
CDR3aa: CASSLELAASYEQYF
CDR3nt: TGTGCCAGCAGCTTAGAACTAGCGGCCTCCTACGAGCAGTACTTC

abundance: -
len: 14
d_gene: -
v_gene: TRBV7-9
j_gene: TRBJ1-1
CDR3aa: CASSWAGSDTEAFF
CDR3nt: TGTGCCAGCAGCTGGGCCGGGAGTGACACTGAAGCTTTCTTT

abundance: -
len: 14
d_gene: -
v_gene: TRBV16
j_gene: TRBJ2-7
CDR3aa: CASSPGRSSYEQYF
CDR3nt: TGTGCCAGCAGCCCTGGCAGGAGCTCCTACGAGCAGTACTTC

abundance: -
len: 15
d_gene: TRBD1
v_gene: TRBV19
j_gene: TRBJ1-1
CDR3aa: CASSNRDRGNAEAFF
CDR3nt: TGTGCCAGTAGTAACCGGGACAGGGGTAACGCTGAAGCTTTCTTT

abundance: -
len: 12
d_gene: -
v_gene: TRBV28
j_gene: TRBJ1-6
CDR3aa: CASSFTGSGLHF
CDR3nt: TGTGCCAGCAGTTTCACAGGGTCAGGCCTCCACTTT

abundance: -
len: 11
d_gene: TRBD1
v_gene: TRBV28
j_gene: TRBJ1-2
CDR3aa: CASNDRAGYTF
CDR3nt: TGTGCCAGCAACGACAGGGCAGGCTACACCTTC

abundance: -
len: 12
d_gene: -
v_gene: TRBV6-1
j_gene: TRBJ1-1
CDR3aa: CASSARTNEAFF
CDR3nt: TGTGCCAGCAGTGCACGGACAAATGAAGCTTTCTTT

abundance: -
len: 15
d_gene: -
v_gene: TRBV6-5
j_gene: TRBJ1-5
CDR3aa: CASSPRGGGRQPQHF
CDR3nt: TGTGCCAGCAGTCCCAGGGGCGGGGGTCGTCAGCCCCAGCATTTT

abundance: -
len: 15
d_gene: -
v_gene: TRBV7-2
j_gene: TRBJ1-5
CDR3aa: CASSLAPRGPQPQHF
CDR3nt: TGTGCCAGCAGCTTAGCGCCAAGGGGACCCCAGCCCCAGCATTTT

abundance: -
len: 13
d_gene: TRBD1
v_gene: TRBV2
j_gene: TRBJ1-2
CDR3aa: CASSVGQGDGYTF
CDR3nt: TGTGCCAGCAGTGTAGGACAGGGTGATGGCTACACCTTC

abundance: once
len: 16
d_gene: TRBD2
v_gene: TRBV4-1
j_gene: TRBJ2-1
CDR3aa: CASSPRGSGGDNEQFF
CDR3nt: TGCGCCAGCAGCCCCCGGGGTAGCGGGGGGGACAATGAGCAGTTCTTC

abundance: -
len: 13
d_gene: -
v_gene: TRBV30
j_gene: TRBJ1-1
CDR3aa: CAWEKGGRTEAFF
CDR3nt: TGTGCCTGGGAGAAAGGAGGGCGGACTGAAGCTTTCTTT

abundance: once
len: 12
d_gene: -
v_gene: TRBV10-3
j_gene: TRBJ2-1
CDR3aa: CAISDGYNEQFF
CDR3nt: TGTGCCATCAGTGACGGCTACAATGAGCAGTTCTTC

abundance: -
len: 13
d_gene: -
v_gene: TRBV5-6
j_gene: TRBJ2-7
CDR3aa: CASSLGPSHEQYF
CDR3nt: TGTGCCAGCAGCTTGGGCCCGTCCCACGAGCAGTACTTC